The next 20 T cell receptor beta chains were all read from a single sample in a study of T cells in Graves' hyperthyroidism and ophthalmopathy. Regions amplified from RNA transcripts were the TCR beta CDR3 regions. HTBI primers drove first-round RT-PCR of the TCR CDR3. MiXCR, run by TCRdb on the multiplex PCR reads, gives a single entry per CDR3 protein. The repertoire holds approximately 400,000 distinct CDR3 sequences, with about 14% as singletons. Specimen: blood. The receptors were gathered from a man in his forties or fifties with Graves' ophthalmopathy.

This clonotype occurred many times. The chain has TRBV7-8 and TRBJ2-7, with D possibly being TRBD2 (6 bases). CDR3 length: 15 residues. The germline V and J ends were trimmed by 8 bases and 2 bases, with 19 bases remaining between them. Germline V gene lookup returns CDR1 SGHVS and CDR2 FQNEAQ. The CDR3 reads CASGVLRRRAYEQYF. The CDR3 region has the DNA TGTGCCAGCGGGGTCCTACGAAGGAGGGCCTACGAGCAGTACTTC.

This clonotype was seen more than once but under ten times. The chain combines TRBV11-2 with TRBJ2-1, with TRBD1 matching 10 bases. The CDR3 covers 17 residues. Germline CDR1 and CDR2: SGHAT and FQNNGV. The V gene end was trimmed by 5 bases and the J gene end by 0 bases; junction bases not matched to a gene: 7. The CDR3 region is CASSLGQGISSYNEQFF. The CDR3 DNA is TGTGCCAGCAGCCTGGGACAGGGGATTAGCTCCTACAATGAGCAGTTCTTC.

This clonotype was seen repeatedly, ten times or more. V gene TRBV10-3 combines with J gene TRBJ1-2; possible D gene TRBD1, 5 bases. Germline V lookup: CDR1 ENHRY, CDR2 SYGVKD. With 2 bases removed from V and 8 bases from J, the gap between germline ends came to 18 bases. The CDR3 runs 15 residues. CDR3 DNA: TGTGCCATCAGTGAGGAACAGGTCAATGCTTGGGGCTACACCTTC. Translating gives CAISEEQVNAWGYTF.

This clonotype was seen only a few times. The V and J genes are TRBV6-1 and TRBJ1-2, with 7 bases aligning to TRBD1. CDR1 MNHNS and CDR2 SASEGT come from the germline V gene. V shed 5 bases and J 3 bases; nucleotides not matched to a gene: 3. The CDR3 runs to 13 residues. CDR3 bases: TGTGCCAGCAGTTCCGACAGGGACTATGGCTACACCTTC. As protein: CASSSDRDYGYTF.

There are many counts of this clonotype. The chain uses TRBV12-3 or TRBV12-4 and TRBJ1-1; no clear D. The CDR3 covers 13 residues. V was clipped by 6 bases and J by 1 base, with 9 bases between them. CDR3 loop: CASSLASNTEAFF. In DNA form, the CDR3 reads TGTGCCAGCAGCCTGGCTTCGAACACTGAAGCTTTCTTT.

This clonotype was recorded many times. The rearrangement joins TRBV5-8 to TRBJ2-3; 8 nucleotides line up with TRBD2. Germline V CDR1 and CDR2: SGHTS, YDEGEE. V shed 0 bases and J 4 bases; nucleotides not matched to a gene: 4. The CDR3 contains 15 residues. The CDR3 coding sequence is TGTGCCAGCAGCTTGGCCATGCGGGAGGCAGATACGCAGTATTTT. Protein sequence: CASSLAMREADTQYF.

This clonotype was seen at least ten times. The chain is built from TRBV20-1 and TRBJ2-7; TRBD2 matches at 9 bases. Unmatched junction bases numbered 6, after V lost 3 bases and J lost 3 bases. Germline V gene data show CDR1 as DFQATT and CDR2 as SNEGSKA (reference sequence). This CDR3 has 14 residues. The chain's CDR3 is CSARGGRAHYEQYF. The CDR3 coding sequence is TGCAGTGCTAGGGGCGGGAGGGCCCACTACGAGCAGTACTTC.

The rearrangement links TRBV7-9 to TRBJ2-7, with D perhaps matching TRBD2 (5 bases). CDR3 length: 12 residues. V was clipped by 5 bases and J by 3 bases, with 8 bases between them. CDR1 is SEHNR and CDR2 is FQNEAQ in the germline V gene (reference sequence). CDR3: CASSGSLYEQYF. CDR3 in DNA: TGTGCCAGCAGCGGGAGTCTCTACGAGCAGTACTTC.

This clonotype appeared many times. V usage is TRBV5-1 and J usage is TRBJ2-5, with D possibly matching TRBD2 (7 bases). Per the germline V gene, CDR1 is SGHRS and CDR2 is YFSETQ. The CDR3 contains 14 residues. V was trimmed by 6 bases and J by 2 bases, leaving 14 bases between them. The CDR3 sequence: CASTGGRAQETQYF. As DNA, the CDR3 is TGCGCCAGCACGGGGGGCAGGGCTCAAGAGACCCAGTACTTC. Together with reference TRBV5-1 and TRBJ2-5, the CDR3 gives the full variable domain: KAGVTQTPRYLIKTRGQQVTLSCSPISGHRSVSWYQQTPGQGLQFLFEYFSETQRNKGNFPGRFSGRQFSNSRSEMNVSTLELGDSALYLCASTGGRAQETQYFGPGTRLLVL.

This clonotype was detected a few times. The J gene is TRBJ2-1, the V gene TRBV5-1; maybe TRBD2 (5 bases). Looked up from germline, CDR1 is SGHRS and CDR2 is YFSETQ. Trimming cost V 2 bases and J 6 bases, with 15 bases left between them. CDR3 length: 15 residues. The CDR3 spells CASSLEGGSLNEQFF. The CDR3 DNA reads TGCGCCAGCAGCTTAGAAGGTGGGAGCCTCAATGAGCAGTTCTTC.

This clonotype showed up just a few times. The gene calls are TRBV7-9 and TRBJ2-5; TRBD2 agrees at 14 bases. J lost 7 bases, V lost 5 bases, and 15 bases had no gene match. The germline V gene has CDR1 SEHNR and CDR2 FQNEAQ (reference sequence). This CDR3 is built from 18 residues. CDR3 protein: CASSPPKPGLAGVGTQYF. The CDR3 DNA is TGTGCCAGCAGCCCACCCAAACCGGGACTAGCGGGAGTTGGGACCCAGTACTTC.

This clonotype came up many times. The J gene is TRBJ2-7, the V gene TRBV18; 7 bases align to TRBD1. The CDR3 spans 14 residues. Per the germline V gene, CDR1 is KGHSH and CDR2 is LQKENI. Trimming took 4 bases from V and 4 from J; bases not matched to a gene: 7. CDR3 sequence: CASSRTGSSYEQYF. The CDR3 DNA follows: TGTGCCAGCTCACGGACAGGTTCATCATACGAGCAGTACTTC. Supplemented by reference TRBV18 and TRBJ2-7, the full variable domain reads NAGVMQNPRHLVRRRGQEARLRCSPMKGHSHVYWYRQLPEEGLKFMVYLQKENIIDESGMPKERFSAEFPKEGPSILRIQQVVRGDSAAYFCASSRTGSSYEQYFGPGTRLTVT.

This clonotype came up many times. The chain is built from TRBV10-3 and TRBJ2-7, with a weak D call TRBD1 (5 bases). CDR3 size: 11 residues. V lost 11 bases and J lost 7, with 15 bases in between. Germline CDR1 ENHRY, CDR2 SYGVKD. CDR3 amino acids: CASQGIWEQYF. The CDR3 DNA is TGTGCCTCCCAGGGTATTTGGGAGCAGTACTTC.

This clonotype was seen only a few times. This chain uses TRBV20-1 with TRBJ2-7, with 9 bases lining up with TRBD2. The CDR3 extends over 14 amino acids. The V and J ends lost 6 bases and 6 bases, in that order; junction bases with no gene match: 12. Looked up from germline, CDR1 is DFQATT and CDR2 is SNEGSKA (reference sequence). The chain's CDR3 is CSALSVAGVIEQYF. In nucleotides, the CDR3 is TGCAGTGCACTCTCCGTAGCGGGAGTCATCGAGCAGTACTTC.

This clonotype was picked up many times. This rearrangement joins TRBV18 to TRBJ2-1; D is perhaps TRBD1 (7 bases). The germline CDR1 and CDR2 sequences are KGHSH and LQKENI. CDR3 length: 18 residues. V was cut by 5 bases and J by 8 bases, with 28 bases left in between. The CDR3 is CASSSIGPGGGGLDEQFF. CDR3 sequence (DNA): TGTGCCAGCTCATCTATTGGCCCCGGCGGAGGGGGCTTGGATGAGCAGTTCTTC.

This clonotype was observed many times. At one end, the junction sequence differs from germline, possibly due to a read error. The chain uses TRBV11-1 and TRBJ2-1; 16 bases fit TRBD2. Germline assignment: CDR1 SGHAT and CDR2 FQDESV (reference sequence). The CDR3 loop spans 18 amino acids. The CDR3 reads CASSWGLAGGSSYNEQFF. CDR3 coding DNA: TGCGCCAGCAGCTGGGGACTAGCGGGAGGGAGCTCCTACAATGAGCAGTTCTTC.

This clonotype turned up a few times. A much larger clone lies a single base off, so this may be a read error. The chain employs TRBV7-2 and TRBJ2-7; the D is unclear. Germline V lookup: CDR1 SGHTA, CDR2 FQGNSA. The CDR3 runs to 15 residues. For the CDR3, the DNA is TGTGCCAGCAGCTTAGGACGGATAAGCTCCTACGAGCGGTACTTC. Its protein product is CASSLGRISSYERYF.

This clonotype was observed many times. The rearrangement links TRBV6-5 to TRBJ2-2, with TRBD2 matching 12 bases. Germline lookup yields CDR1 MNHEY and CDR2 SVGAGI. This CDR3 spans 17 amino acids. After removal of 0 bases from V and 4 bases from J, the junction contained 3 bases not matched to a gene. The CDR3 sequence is CASSYSGLAGPTGELFF. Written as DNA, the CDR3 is TGTGCCAGCAGTTACTCTGGACTAGCGGGACCCACCGGGGAGCTGTTTTTT.

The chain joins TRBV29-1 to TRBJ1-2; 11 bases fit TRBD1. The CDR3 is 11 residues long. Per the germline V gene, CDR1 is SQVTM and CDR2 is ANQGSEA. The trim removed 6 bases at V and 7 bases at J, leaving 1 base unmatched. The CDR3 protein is CSVGQGAGYTF. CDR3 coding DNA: TGCAGCGTCGGACAGGGGGCTGGCTACACCTTC.

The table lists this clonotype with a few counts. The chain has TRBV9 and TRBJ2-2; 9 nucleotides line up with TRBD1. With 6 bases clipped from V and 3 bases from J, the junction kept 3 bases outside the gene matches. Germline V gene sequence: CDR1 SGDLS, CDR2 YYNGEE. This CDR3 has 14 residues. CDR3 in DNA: TGTGCCAGCAACACAGGGGGCGACACCGGGGAGCTGTTTTTT. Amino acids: CASNTGGDTGELFF.